The T cell receptor beta chain described here comes from a study of T cell repertoires in cytomegalovirus infection. MiXCR, run by TCRdb on the reads, gives a single entry per CDR3 protein. The repertoire has around 300,000 distinct CDR3 sequences, about 25% of them found once; the top ten carry roughly 14%. The clonotype originates from a human donor in good health (CMV status not recorded). Some clones in this sample may be carry-over from other donors' samples. The sequencing sample was made of PBMCs.

CDR3 loop: CASKPSDPYNEQFF. The CDR3 DNA reads as TGTGCCAGCAAACCTAGCGATCCATACAATGAGCAGTTCTTC. The V gene is TRBV28, the J gene TRBJ2-1; a weak D match, TRBD2 (6 bases). The CDR3 runs 14 residues. The ends were cut back, 7 bases at V and 4 bases at J, with 14 bases in the middle. From germline, CDR1 is MDHEN and CDR2 SYDVKM. Filled out from reference TRBV28 and TRBJ2-1, the complete variable domain reads DVKVTQSSRYLVKRTGEKVFLECVQDMDHENMFWYRQDPGLGLRLIYFSYDVKMKEKGDIPEGYSVSREKKERFSLILESASTNQTSMYLCASKPSDPYNEQFFGPGTRLTVL.